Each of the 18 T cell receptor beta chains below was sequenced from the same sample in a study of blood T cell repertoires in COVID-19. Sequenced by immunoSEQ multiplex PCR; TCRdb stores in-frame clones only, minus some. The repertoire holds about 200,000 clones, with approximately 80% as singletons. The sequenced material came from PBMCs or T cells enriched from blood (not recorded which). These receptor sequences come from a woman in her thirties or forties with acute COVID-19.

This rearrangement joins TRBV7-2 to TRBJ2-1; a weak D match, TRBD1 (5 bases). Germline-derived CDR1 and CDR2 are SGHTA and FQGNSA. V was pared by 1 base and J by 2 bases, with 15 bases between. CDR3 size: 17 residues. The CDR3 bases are TGTGCCAGCAGCTTAGGGAGCAGGGTGAGTACCTACAATGAGCAGTTCTTC. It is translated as CASSLGSRVSTYNEQFF. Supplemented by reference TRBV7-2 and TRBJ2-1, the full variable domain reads GAGVSQSPSNKVTEKGKDVELRCDPISGHTALYWYRQSLGQGLEFLIYFQGNSAPDKSGLPSDRFSAERTGGSVSTLTIQRTQQEDSAVYLCASSLGSRVSTYNEQFFGPGTRLTVL.

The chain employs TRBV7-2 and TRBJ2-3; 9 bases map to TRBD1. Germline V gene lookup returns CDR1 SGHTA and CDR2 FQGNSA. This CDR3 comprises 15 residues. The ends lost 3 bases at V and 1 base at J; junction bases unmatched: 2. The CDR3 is CASSFRDRGTDTQYF. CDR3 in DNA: TGTGCCAGCAGCTTCCGGGACAGGGGCACAGATACGCAGTATTTT. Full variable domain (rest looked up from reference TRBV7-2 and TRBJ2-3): GAGVSQSPSNKVTEKGKDVELRCDPISGHTALYWYRQSLGQGLEFLIYFQGNSAPDKSGLPSDRFSAERTGGSVSTLTIQRTQQEDSAVYLCASSFRDRGTDTQYFGPGTRLTVL.

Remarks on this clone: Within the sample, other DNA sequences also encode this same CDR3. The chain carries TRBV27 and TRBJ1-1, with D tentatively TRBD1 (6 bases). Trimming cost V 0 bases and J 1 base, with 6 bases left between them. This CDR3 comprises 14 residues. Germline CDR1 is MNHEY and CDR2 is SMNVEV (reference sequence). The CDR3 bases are TGTGCCAGCAGTTTATCCAGGGGGAACACTGAAGCTTTCTTT. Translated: CASSLSRGNTEAFF.

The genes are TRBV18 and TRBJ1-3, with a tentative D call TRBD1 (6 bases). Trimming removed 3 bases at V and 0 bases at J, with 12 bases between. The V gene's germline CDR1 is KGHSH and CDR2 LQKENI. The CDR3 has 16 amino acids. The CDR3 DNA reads TGTGCCAGCTCACCGGACAGTAGCCGCTCTGGAAACACCATATATTTT. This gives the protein CASSPDSSRSGNTIYF.

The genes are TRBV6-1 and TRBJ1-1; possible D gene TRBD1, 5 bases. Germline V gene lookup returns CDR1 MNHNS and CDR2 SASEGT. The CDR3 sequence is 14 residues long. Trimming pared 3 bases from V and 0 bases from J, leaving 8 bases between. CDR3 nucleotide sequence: TGTGCCAGCAGTGACAGGGCCATGAACACTGAAGCTTTCTTT. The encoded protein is CASSDRAMNTEAFF.

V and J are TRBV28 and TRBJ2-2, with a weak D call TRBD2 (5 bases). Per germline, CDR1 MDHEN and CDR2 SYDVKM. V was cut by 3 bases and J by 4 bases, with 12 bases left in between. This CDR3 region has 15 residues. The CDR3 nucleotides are TGTGCCAGCAGTTTCGTGGGCGGGCTCACCGGGGAGCTGTTTTTT. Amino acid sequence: CASSFVGGLTGELFF.

The CDR3 loop is CASSVARAQGRRWSSGNTIYF. In DNA, the CDR3 is TGTGCCAGCAGCGTAGCTAGGGCGCAGGGGCGAAGGTGGAGTTCTGGAAACACCATATATTTT. The V call is TRBV9, the J call TRBJ1-3, with a possible D match to TRBD1 (6 bases). Germline CDR1 is SGDLS and CDR2 is YYNGEE. Deletions cut 0 bases from V and 1 base from J, with 26 bases between. This CDR3 is 21 amino acids long.

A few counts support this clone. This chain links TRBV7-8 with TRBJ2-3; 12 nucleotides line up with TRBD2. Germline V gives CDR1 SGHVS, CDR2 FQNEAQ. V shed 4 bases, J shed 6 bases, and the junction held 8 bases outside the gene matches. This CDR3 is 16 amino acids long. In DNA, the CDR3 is TGTGCCAGCAGCTATGCTAGCGGGAGGGCCGGGGATACGCAGTATTTT. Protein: CASSYASGRAGDTQYF.

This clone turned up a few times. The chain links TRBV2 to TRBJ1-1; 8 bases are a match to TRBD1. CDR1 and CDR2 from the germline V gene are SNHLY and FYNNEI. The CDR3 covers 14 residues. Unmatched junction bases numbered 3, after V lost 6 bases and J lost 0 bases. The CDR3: CASRGDRMNTEAFF. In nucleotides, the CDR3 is TGTGCCAGCAGGGGGGACAGGATGAACACTGAAGCTTTCTTT.

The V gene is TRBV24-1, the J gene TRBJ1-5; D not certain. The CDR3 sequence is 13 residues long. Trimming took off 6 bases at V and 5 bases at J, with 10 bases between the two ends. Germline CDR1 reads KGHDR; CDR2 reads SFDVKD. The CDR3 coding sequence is TGTGCCACCAGTCTTGAGGGCCATCAGCCCCAGCATTTT. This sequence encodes CATSLEGHQPQHF.

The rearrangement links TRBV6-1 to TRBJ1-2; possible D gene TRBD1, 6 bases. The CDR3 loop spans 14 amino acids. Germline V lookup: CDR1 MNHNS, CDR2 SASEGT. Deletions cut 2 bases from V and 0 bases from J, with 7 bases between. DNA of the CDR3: TGTGCCAGCAGTGAACCAGGGGCTAACTATGGCTACACCTTC. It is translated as CASSEPGANYGYTF.

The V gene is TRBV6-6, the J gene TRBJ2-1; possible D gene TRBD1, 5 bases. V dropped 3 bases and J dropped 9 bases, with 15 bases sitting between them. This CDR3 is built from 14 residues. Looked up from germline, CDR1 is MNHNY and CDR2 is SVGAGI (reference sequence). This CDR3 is CASSYSGYDGEQFF. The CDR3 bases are TGTGCCAGCAGTTATTCAGGGTACGACGGTGAGCAGTTCTTC.

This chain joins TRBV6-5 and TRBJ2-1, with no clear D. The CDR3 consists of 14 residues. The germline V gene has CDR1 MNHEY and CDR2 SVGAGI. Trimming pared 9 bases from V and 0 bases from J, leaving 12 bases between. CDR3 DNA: TGTGCCAGTATACCTAGTAGCTCCTACAATGAGCAGTTCTTC. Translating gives CASIPSSSYNEQFF.

Here the CDR3 DNA reads TGTGCCAGTATTGCGACAGGGGGATACACCGGGGAGCTGTTTTTT. This encodes CASIATGGYTGELFF. The chain couples TRBV19 to TRBJ2-2; TRBD1 agrees at 9 bases. V lost 7 bases and J lost 3; bases outside the gene matches: 6. The CDR3 consists of 15 residues. CDR1 LNHDA and CDR2 SQIVND come from the germline V gene (reference sequence).

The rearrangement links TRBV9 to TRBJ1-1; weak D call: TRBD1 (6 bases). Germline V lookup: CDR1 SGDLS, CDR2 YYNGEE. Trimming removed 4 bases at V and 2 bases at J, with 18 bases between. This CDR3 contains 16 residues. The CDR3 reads CASSPPRGTLNTEAFF. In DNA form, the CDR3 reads TGTGCCAGCAGCCCCCCAAGAGGGACACTCAACACTGAAGCTTTCTTT.

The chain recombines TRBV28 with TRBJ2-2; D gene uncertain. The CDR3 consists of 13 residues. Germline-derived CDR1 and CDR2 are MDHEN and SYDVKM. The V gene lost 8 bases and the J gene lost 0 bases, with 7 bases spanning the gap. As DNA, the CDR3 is TGTGCCAGCTGCTCAGCGAACACCGGGGAGCTGTTTTTT. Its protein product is CASCSANTGELFF.

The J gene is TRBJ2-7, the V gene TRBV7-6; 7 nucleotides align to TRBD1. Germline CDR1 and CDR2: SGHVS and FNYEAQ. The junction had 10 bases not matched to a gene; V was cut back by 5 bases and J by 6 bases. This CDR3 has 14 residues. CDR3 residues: CASSAEGQSLEQYF. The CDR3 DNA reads TGTGCCAGCAGCGCAGAGGGACAGTCCCTCGAGCAGTACTTC.

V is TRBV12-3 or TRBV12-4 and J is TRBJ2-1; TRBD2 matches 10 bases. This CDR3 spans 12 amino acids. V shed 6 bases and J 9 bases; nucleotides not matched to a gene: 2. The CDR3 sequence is CASRPSGSEQFF. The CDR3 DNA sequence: TGTGCCAGCAGGCCTAGCGGGAGTGAGCAGTTCTTC.